The present T cell receptor (beta chain) was sequenced within a study of CD8 T cells in ankylosing spondylitis. There are 14 residues in the CDR3. V was shortened by 0 bases and J by 5 bases, with 8 bases between the two germline ends. CDR1 is LGHDT and CDR2 is YNNKEL in the germline V gene (reference sequence). It was by quantitative 5'-RACE with molecular barcodes that TCR beta libraries were made. Each CDR3 protein gets one entry after TCRdb re-called the 5' RACE reads with MiXCR. The sample has under 250,000 distinct CDR3 sequences, roughly 25% seen once. Ten or more counts support this clonotype.

The V gene is TRBV3-1, the J gene TRBJ1-5, with a weak D call TRBD1 (6 bases). Sequenced sample: blood, either unsorted or a sorted T cell fraction (not recorded which). The clonotype originates from a male donor with ankylosing spondylitis or in good health (not recorded which). The CDR3 spells CASSQEQGYQPQHF. The CDR3 DNA sequence: TGTGCCAGCAGCCAAGAGCAGGGGTATCAGCCCCAGCATTTT.